This note documents a single TCR beta chain sequence. The antigen this receptor binds is unknown. No base qualities exist here, and no much larger clone lies one base off it. This sample was taken from a study of CD8 T cells in Susac syndrome (dated by TCRdb to the late 2010s). About the study as a whole: Of the Susac syndrome patients who were sequenced, about eight were in clinical remission while more than five had clinically active disease. Whether CD8+ T cell activation and differentiation in Susac syndrome was antigen driven was tested using repertoire sequencing. Susac syndrome patients were therapy-naive, on corticosteroids (some also receiving IVIg), or on IVIg alone at blood withdrawal.

From its cysteine to its phenylalanine, the CDR3 spans 17 amino acids. The DNA shown is the 51-base CDR3, in frame from base 1. Trimming removed 4 bases from V and 4 bases from J; the gene matches leave 7 bases unexplained. CDR1 and CDR2, per the germline V gene, are SQVTM and ANQGSEA. Peripheral blood CD8+ and CD4+ T cells from healthy donors, Susac syndrome patients and multiple sclerosis patients were profiled using high-throughput TCR beta sequencing. The Susac syndrome patients fulfilled recently defined diagnostic criteria for definite or probable disease. Bulk CD8+ and CD4+ T cells were purified magnetically by negative isolation, whereas CD8+ TEMRA cells were enriched by FACS. Blood was collected in EDTA tubes and processed within 24 hours, with PBMCs isolated through density gradient centrifugation. PBMCs destined for TCR sequencing were cryopreserved in liquid nitrogen and later thawed in a 37 °C water bath. The sorted or isolated CD4+, CD8+ and CD8+ TEMRA cells had a purity of 90% or higher.

RNA was extracted using the RNeasy kit, and roughly 0.45 to 1 ug of the RNA was reverse transcribed with random hexamers. TCR beta CDR3 regions were amplified with the immunoSEQ multiplex PCR assay covering 54 Vbeta and 13 Jbeta segments. To correct PCR amplification bias, a synthetic template baseline was used for both primer optimization and computational correction. In the paper's pipeline: Reads were annotated to V, D and J genes according to IMGT and were analyzed with immunoSEQ Analyzer, with only productive sequences retained. Clonality was calculated as one minus the Shannon entropy normalized by log2 of the number of productive unique sequences. For each patient and control, public and private clones were evaluated among the 100 most prevalent clones. Clones were defined as Susac-specific when absent from the healthy and MS cohorts, from approximately 1,100 published viral clones and from other ImmuneACCESS disease sequences. TCRdb passed the public sequencing reads through fastp at Q25 and MiXCR, retaining productive beta sequences. Rows merge per CDR3 protein into single entries with the most common DNA and genes. TCRdb, not the authors, supplied the V and J calls. Here the sample has 150,000 or so distinct CDR3 sequences; 85% to 95% occur a single time. About 0.14% of the sample rests with the top ten.

What the work shows at the level of the full study, not this receptor alone: The number of individuals in the TCR sequencing and HLA analysis was recognized as being relatively small. No clonal expansion was detected in the CD4+ T cell repertoire of Susac syndrome patients.

The source of this sequence is a human donor with Susac syndrome. The chain uses TRBV29-1 and TRBJ2-1; the central 16 bases match TRBD2. Sequenced sample: CD4+ T cells from PBMCs. DNA sequence: TGCAGCGTTGTCCCGGGACTAGCGGGGGGGCTTTACAATGAGCAGTTCTTC. Translated, this gives CSVVPGLAGGLYNEQFF.